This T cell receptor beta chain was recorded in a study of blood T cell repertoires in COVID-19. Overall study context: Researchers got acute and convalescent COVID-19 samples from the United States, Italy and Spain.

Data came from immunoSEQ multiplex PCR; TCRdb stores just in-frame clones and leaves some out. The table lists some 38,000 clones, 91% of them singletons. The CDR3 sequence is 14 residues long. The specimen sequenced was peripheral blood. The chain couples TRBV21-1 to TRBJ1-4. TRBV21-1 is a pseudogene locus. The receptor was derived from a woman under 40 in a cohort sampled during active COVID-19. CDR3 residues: CASLHGGLSEKLFF. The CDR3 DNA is TGTGCCAGCCTTCACGGGGGGCTAAGTGAAAAACTGTTTTTT.